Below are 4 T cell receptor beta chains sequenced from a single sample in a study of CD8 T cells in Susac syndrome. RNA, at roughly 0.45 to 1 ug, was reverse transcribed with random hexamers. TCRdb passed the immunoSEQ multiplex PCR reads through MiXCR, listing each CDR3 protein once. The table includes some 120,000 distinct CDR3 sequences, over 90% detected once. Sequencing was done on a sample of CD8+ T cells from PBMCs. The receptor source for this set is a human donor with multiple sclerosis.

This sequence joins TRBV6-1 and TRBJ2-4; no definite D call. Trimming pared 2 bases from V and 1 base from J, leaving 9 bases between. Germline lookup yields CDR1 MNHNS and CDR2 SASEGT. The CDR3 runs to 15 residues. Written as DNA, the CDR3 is TGTGCCAGCAGTGAAATTGGGATGGCCAAAAACATTCAGTACTTC. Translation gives CASSEIGMAKNIQYF.

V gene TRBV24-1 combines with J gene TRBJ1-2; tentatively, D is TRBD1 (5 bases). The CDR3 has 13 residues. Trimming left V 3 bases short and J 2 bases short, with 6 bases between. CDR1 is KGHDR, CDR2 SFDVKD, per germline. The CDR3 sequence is CATSDKGNYGYTF. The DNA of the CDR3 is TGTGCCACCAGTGATAAGGGGAACTATGGCTACACCTTC.

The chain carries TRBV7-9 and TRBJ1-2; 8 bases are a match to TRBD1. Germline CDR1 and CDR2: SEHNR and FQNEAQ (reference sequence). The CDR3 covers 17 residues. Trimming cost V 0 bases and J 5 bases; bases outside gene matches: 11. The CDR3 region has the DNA TGTGCCAGCAGCTTAGCCCAGACAGGACAGGGTGGTTATGGCTACACCTTC. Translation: CASSLAQTGQGGYGYTF.

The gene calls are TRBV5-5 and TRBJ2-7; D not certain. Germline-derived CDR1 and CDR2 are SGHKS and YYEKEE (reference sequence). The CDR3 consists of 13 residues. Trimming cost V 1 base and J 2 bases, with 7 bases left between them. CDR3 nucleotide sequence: TGTGCCAGCAGCTTGTCGCTCCCCTACGAGCAGTACTTC. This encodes CASSLSLPYEQYF.